This T cell receptor (beta chain) was profiled in a study of blood T cell repertoires in COVID-19. The wider study: The samples span acute and convalescent COVID-19 from the United States, Italy and Spain. From T cells, B-cell-depleted T cells, or PBMCs came the material, which was cDNA or gDNA.

This clone was counted only a few times. Authors' processing steps: From reference gene primer amplification, estimates of nucleated cell counts were derived. Profiled with immunoSEQ multiplex PCR; TCRdb holds only in-frame clones, not every one. That table is the source of V, J and clone size, and D and trimming were worked out from the DNA. The data show fewer than 250,000 clones, around 86% seen once. The receptor comes from a man in his sixties who had recovered from COVID-19. What was sequenced was peripheral blood.

CDR3 nucleotide sequence: TGTGCCACCGGTATACGTTCTGGTTCACCCCTCCACTTT. Amino acid sequence: CATGIRSGSPLHF. The V gene is TRBV6-5, the J gene TRBJ1-6; D unclear. Trimming took off 10 bases at V and 9 bases at J, with 16 bases between the two ends. CDR3 length: 13 residues. Germline V CDR1 and CDR2: MNHEY, SVGAGI.